This T cell receptor beta chain was sequenced for a study of T cells in Graves' hyperthyroidism and ophthalmopathy. Diagnoses were established using clinical symptoms, serum thyroxine and TRAb, thyroid ultrasound and orbital computed tomography. PBMCs were collected from an approximately 9 ml volume of fresh peripheral blood. This CDR3 comprises 16 residues. Trimming took 2 bases from V and 2 from J, leaving 17 bases between them. Germline V gene lookup returns CDR1 SGHDT and CDR2 YYEEEE. Study results and caveats: Separating ophthalmopathy from stable hyperthyroidism was achieved by a 13 V-J model.

What was amplified from RNA transcripts were TCR beta CDR3 regions. During a first-round RT-PCR of the TCR CDR3, the HTBI primer set was used. Each CDR3 protein is one row after TCRdb ran MiXCR on the multiplex PCR reads. The table shows 400,000 to 500,000 distinct CDR3 sequences, with under 15% occurring only once. With regard to this clonotype: The antigen is unknown.

The receptor comes from a man aged 18 to 35 with Graves' ophthalmopathy. V is TRBV5-6 and J is TRBJ2-7; D possibly matches TRBD1 or TRBD2 (8 bases each). The material sequenced was blood. In DNA form, the CDR3 reads TGTGCCAGCAGCTTCCCGGGGGGGACAGGTACCTACGAGCAGTACTTC. Amino acid sequence: CASSFPGGTGTYEQYF.